This TCR beta chain originates from a study of cytomegalovirus exposure and HLA in healthy donors. PCR employed 60 Vbeta and 13 Jbeta primers. TCRdb keeps only in-frame clones here, not all; method: immunoSEQ multiplex PCR. This table has more than 140,000 clones, about 80% appearing once. CDR3 length: 16 residues. The J segment lost 0 bases and the V segment lost 4 bases, leaving 8 bases of the junction unmatched. CDR1 SGHRS and CDR2 YFSETQ come from the germline V gene. This chain joins TRBV5-1 and TRBJ1-1, with 8 bases that match TRBD1. This TCR was recovered from a woman between 40 and 50 years old in good health and CMV-seronegative. Sequenced material: PBMCs. The CDR3 loop reads CASSRDRPYMNTEAFF. As DNA, the CDR3 is TGCGCCAGCAGCCGGGACAGGCCATACATGAACACTGAAGCTTTCTTT.